This T cell receptor (beta chain) was obtained from a study of cytomegalovirus exposure and HLA in healthy donors. The PCR made use of 60 Vbeta and 13 Jbeta primers. Sequenced by immunoSEQ multiplex PCR; TCRdb stores in-frame clones only, minus some. This repertoire shows about 170,000 clones, more than 60% found once; its top ten account for around 3.2%. The CDR3 length is 14 residues. With 2 bases removed from V and 2 bases from J, the gap between germline ends came to 11 bases. Per germline, CDR1 SGDLS and CDR2 YYNGEE. Sequencing input: PBMCs. The chain joins TRBV9 to TRBJ2-7; D is uncertain. The origin of this receptor is a female donor in good health and CMV-seronegative. In nucleotides, the CDR3 is TGTGCCAGCAGCGTCGCCGAGCCAACCTACGAGCAGTACTTC. Amino acids: CASSVAEPTYEQYF.